One sample yielded the 28 T cell receptor beta chains listed below, sequenced in a study of T cells after yellow fever vaccination. MiXCR, applied by TCRdb to the 5' RACE reads, yields one record per CDR3 protein. The sample shows some 32,000 distinct CDR3 sequences, 6.6% of them seen only once. The specimen was PBMCs, either bulk or a sorted T-cell subset (CD4+, CD8+, memory, or dextramer-sorted; not recorded which), collected on the day of the first yellow fever vaccination. Source of these receptors: a man aged 18-30 years who received the YFV17D yellow fever vaccine.

This clonotype qualifies as medium-sized. This chain joins TRBV7-2 and TRBJ2-5; maybe TRBD2 (6 bases). The germline gives CDR1 SGHTA, CDR2 FQGNSA. This CDR3 is 14 amino acids long. The V end lost 2 bases, the J end lost 5 bases, and 12 bases lay between the germline ends. The CDR3 sequence: CASSLMVAGETQYF. The CDR3 DNA reads as TGTGCCAGCAGCTTAATGGTGGCGGGGGAGACCCAGTACTTC.

There are many counts of this clonotype. This sequence joins TRBV5-4 and TRBJ1-1, with D unclear. V was clipped by 4 bases and J by 0 bases, with 13 bases between them. CDR3 length: 15 amino acids. CDR1 is SGHNT and CDR2 is YYREEE in the germline V gene (reference sequence). In DNA form, the CDR3 reads TGTGCCAGCAGCGCGACTGTTGATATGAACACTGAAGCTTTCTTT. Translating it yields CASSATVDMNTEAFF.

At least ten counts were recorded for this clonotype. The chain joins TRBV27 to TRBJ2-1; D might be TRBD1 (6 bases). CDR3 length equals 14 residues. Germline values: CDR1 MNHEY, CDR2 SMNVEV (reference sequence). Deletions cut 4 bases from V and 4 bases from J, with 11 bases between. The CDR3 DNA reads as TGTGCCAGCAGTTCTCCTGGACAGTACAATGAGCAGTTCTTC. Translating gives CASSSPGQYNEQFF.

This clonotype was observed a handful of times. This sequence joins TRBV12-3 or TRBV12-4 and TRBJ2-1, with 7 bases fitting TRBD1. With V trimmed by 2 bases and J by 4 bases, 11 bases remained unmatched. There are 17 residues in the CDR3. CDR3: CASSLLVGQGVYNEQFF. CDR3 in DNA: TGTGCCAGCAGTTTACTTGTAGGGCAGGGGGTGTACAATGAGCAGTTCTTC.

The chain joins TRBV4-2 to TRBJ2-7; D unclear. This CDR3 comprises 13 residues. V dropped 10 bases and J dropped 3 bases, with 16 bases sitting between them. Germline V CDR1 and CDR2: LGHNA, YNFKEQ. The CDR3 sequence: CAMGPGLNYEQYF. The CDR3, as DNA: TGTGCCATGGGCCCCGGGCTCAACTACGAGCAGTACTTC.

For the CDR3, the DNA is TGTGCCAGCAACGAACTGGGACAGACCCTAGCCTACACCTTC. Translation: CASNELGQTLAYTF. This chain joins TRBV5-4 and TRBJ1-2, with 7 bases fitting TRBD1. After removal of 6 bases from V and 10 bases from J, the junction contained 15 bases not matched to a gene. CDR3 length equals 14 residues. Germline CDR1 SGHNT, CDR2 YYREEE (reference sequence).

In its sample, this clonotype was seen many times. The chain couples TRBV5-1 to TRBJ2-7, with 8 bases aligning to TRBD1. This CDR3 is 14 amino acids long. The V segment lost 0 bases and the J segment 3 bases; nucleotides outside the gene matches: 2. The germline gives CDR1 SGHRS, CDR2 YFSETQ. In nucleotides, the CDR3 is TGCGCCAGCAGCTTGGGGGGACAGGTCTACGAGCAGTACTTC. Protein: CASSLGGQVYEQYF.

This clonotype was counted many times. This rearrangement joins TRBV18 to TRBJ2-2; D is undetermined. The V gene lost 3 bases and the J gene lost 7 bases, with 9 bases spanning the gap. Germline-derived CDR1 and CDR2 are KGHSH and LQKENI. The CDR3 is made up of 13 amino acids. CDR3 coding DNA: TGTGCCAGCTCACCTATCGGGCACGGGGAGCTGTTTTTT. It specifies CASSPIGHGELFF.

This clonotype was detected ten times or more. The rearrangement links TRBV5-1 to TRBJ1-2, with D hard to call. V was shortened by 0 bases and J by 2 bases, with 8 bases between the two germline ends. The CDR3 runs to 14 residues. Germline CDR1 is SGHRS and CDR2 is YFSETQ. CDR3 loop: CASSLGPGNYGYTF. DNA for the CDR3: TGCGCCAGCAGCTTGGGGCCAGGCAACTATGGCTACACCTTC.

At least ten counts were recorded for this clonotype. This rearrangement joins TRBV4-1 to TRBJ2-1, with 8 bases matching TRBD2. This CDR3 is built from 15 residues. Looked up from germline, CDR1 is MGHRA and CDR2 is YSYEKL. J lost 9 bases, V lost 0 bases, and 7 bases had no gene match. CDR3 DNA: TGCGCCAGCAGCCAAGATTCCGGGGGGGCCGGTGAGCAGTTCTTC. Protein: CASSQDSGGAGEQFF.

This clonotype was observed many times. The rearrangement links TRBV7-6 to TRBJ2-7; 9 bases fit TRBD1. This CDR3 spans 14 amino acids. V dropped 4 bases and J dropped 5; count of bases not matched to a gene: 6. Germline V gene data show CDR1 as SGHVS and CDR2 as FNYEAQ. The CDR3 loop is CASSWDTGGNEQYF. Written as DNA, the CDR3 is TGTGCCAGCAGCTGGGACACAGGGGGCAACGAGCAGTACTTC.

This clonotype was recorded at least ten times. V and J are TRBV2 and TRBJ2-3; no clear D. The CDR3 runs to 15 residues. Germline CDR1 reads SNHLY; CDR2 reads FYNNEI. The V gene lost 5 bases and the J gene lost 2 bases, with 14 bases spanning the gap. CDR3 in DNA: TGTGCCAGCAGTACGGAAACTCCCCTCACAGATACGCAGTATTTT. Its protein product is CASSTETPLTDTQYF.

This clonotype has a count of ten or more. The chain combines TRBV20-1 with TRBJ2-5; D uncertain. The CDR3 consists of 12 residues. Trimming removed 5 bases at V and 2 bases at J, with 9 bases between. Germline V gene lookup returns CDR1 DFQATT and CDR2 SNEGSKA (reference sequence). Written as DNA, the CDR3 is TGCAGTGCTCCGACGTTGCAAGAGACCCAGTACTTC. Protein sequence: CSAPTLQETQYF.

This clonotype occurred many times. V is TRBV5-5 and J is TRBJ2-4; unclear D gene. The CDR3 has 18 amino acids. Germline loops: CDR1 SGHKS, CDR2 YYEKEE (reference sequence). Between the trimmed V and J ends, which lost 0 bases and 1 base, there was a span of 17 bases. The CDR3 loop reads CASSLVGRAPLAKNIQYF. The CDR3 bases are TGTGCCAGCAGCTTGGTTGGCCGAGCTCCCCTGGCCAAAAACATTCAGTACTTC.

This clonotype was seen repeatedly, ten times or more. This chain joins TRBV28 and TRBJ1-6, with 8 bases matching TRBD1. CDR1 is MDHEN and CDR2 is SYDVKM in the germline V gene. Trimming took 2 bases from V and 10 from J; bases not matched to a gene: 4. The CDR3 runs 14 residues. The CDR3 region is CASSLGQGWSPLHF. In DNA form, the CDR3 reads TGTGCCAGCAGTTTAGGACAGGGCTGGTCACCCCTCCACTTT.

For this clonotype: Since a much larger clone is just one base distant, this may be a read error. J is TRBJ2-1 and V is TRBV24-1, with D maybe TRBD2 (6 bases). Trimming pared 9 bases from V and 9 bases from J, leaving 14 bases between. The CDR3 contains 12 residues. Germline assignment: CDR1 KGHDR and CDR2 SFDVKD. In DNA form, the CDR3 reads TGTGCCACCCACGGAGGGTGTGGTGAGCAGTTCTTC. This sequence encodes CATHGGCGEQFF.

This clonotype was recorded many times. The chain has TRBV7-2 and TRBJ2-5; 8 bases are a match to TRBD2. Trimming removed 1 base from V and 8 bases from J; junction bases left unmatched: 6. Germline V gene lookup returns CDR1 SGHTA and CDR2 FQGNSA. CDR3 size: 14 residues. CDR3 nucleotides: TGTGCCAGCAGCTTAGAGACGGGGGGGGAAACCCAGTACTTC. This sequence encodes CASSLETGGETQYF.

The chain couples TRBV12-2 to TRBJ1-2; TRBD1 is taken as the D call from the table, unchecked against the DNA. TRBV12-2 is a listed pseudogene. This CDR3 is 19 amino acids long. This chain's CDR3 is CASRLRVGPTGGGNYGYTF. The DNA for the CDR3 is TGTGCAAGTCGCTTAAGGGTTGGGCCGACCGGGGGGGGTAACTATGGCTACACCTTC.

This clonotype came up many times. The chain is built from TRBV4-2 and TRBJ1-3; 7 bases match TRBD1. V lost 1 base, J lost 4 bases, and 4 bases stayed unmatched. This CDR3 has 15 amino acids. The germline CDR1 and CDR2 sequences are LGHNA and YNFKEQ. CDR3 protein: CASSQVPGQGNTIYF. The CDR3 region has the DNA TGTGCCAGCAGCCAAGTTCCGGGACAGGGAAACACCATATATTTT.

This clonotype appeared many times. The gene calls are TRBV11-2 and TRBJ2-1; TRBD2 matches 11 bases. Trimming cost V 1 base and J 4 bases; bases outside gene matches: 0. The CDR3 is made up of 15 amino acids. CDR1 is SGHAT, CDR2 FQNNGV, per germline. CDR3: CASSLGLAGYNEQFF. In nucleotides, the CDR3 is TGTGCCAGCAGCTTAGGACTAGCGGGGTACAATGAGCAGTTCTTC.

This clonotype was seen at least ten times. The chain recombines TRBV5-1 with TRBJ2-5; TRBD2 matches 9 bases. The CDR3 is 17 amino acids. In germline, CDR1 is SGHRS, CDR2 YFSETQ. Losses at the gene ends were 4 bases for V and 4 bases for J; bases not matched to a gene: 14. CDR3 DNA: TGCGCCAGCAGCCTTCTGGGCGGGGGGGTCGGAAGAGAGACCCAGTACTTC. Protein product: CASSLLGGGVGRETQYF.

This clonotype came up many times. V is TRBV7-2 and J is TRBJ2-5; TRBD2 matches at 8 bases. Germline CDR1 reads SGHTA; CDR2 reads FQGNSA. V lost 2 bases, J lost 1 base, and 0 bases stayed unmatched. This CDR3 has 14 amino acids. DNA of the CDR3: TGTGCCAGCAGCTTAACTAGCGGCCAAGAGACCCAGTACTTC. Translating it yields CASSLTSGQETQYF.

This clonotype was detected many times. This chain connects TRBV12-3 or TRBV12-4 to TRBJ2-2; no definite D call. V shed 5 bases and J shed 2 bases, with 12 bases lying between them. There are 15 residues in the CDR3. The CDR3 reads CASSRRAFNTGELFF. In DNA, the CDR3 is TGTGCCAGCAGTCGTCGGGCTTTTAACACCGGGGAGCTGTTTTTT.

This clonotype was seen a handful of times. The chain recombines TRBV6-2 or TRBV6-3 with TRBJ1-6, with 7 bases matching TRBD1. Germline V gene lookup returns CDR1 MNHEY and CDR2 SVGEGT. This CDR3 is built from 18 residues. Losses at the gene ends were 2 bases for V and 8 bases for J; bases not matched to a gene: 15. CDR3 amino acids: CASSYTGRTGFFYSPLHF. In nucleotides, the CDR3 is TGTGCCAGCAGTTACACCGGCCGGACAGGCTTTTTTTATTCACCCCTCCACTTT.

The genes are TRBV30 and TRBJ2-5; weak D call: TRBD2 (6 bases). Trimming stripped 0 bases from V and 5 bases from J, with 16 bases between. Germline V gives CDR1 GTSNPN, CDR2 SVGIG (reference sequence). The CDR3 runs to 15 residues. The CDR3 DNA is TGTGCCTGGAGTGTGGAGGGGAGACGGGCGGAGACCCAGTACTTC. It is translated as CAWSVEGRRAETQYF.

The table lists this clonotype with many counts. The CDR3 DNA sequence: TGTGCCAGCAGTAGTTCCTATGGCTACACCTTC. This gives the protein CASSSSYGYTF. The chain is built from TRBV6-6 and TRBJ1-2, with D uncertain. The V gene's germline CDR1 is MNHNY and CDR2 SVGAGI (reference sequence). The V and J ends lost 5 bases and 4 bases respectively, with 5 bases between them. The CDR3 spans 11 residues.

This clonotype was seen at least ten times. The V and J genes are TRBV11-2 and TRBJ2-2; 8 bases are a match to TRBD1. J was trimmed by 1 base and V by 0 bases; bases with no gene match: 7. The germline CDR1 and CDR2 sequences are SGHAT and FQNNGV. CDR3 length: 18 residues. Here the CDR3 DNA reads TGTGCCAGCAGCTTAGATCAGGCCGGGACAGGGAACACCGGGGAGCTGTTTTTT. Amino acid sequence: CASSLDQAGTGNTGELFF.

The chain carries TRBV20-1 and TRBJ2-7; the D gene is possibly TRBD2 (6 bases). The V gene lost 6 bases and the J gene lost 2 bases, with 14 bases spanning the gap. Germline CDR1 is DFQATT and CDR2 is SNEGSKA (reference sequence). CDR3 length: 13 residues. CDR3 DNA sequence: TGCAGTGCCCTAAGGGGACTGACCTACGAGCAGTACTTC. This encodes CSALRGLTYEQYF.